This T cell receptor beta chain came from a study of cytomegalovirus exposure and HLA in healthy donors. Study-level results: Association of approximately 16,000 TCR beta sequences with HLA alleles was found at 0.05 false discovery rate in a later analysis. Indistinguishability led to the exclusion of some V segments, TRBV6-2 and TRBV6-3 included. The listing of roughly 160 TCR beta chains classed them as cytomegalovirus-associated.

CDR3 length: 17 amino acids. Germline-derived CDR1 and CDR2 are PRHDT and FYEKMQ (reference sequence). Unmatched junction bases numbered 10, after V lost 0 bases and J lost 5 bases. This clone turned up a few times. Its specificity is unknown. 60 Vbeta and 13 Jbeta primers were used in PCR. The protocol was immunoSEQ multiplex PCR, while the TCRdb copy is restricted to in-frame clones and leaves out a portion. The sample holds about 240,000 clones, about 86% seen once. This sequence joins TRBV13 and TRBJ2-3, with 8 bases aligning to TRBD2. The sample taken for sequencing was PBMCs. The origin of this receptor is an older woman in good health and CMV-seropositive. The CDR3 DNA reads TGTGCCAGCAGCTTAGGCCTTCGGGAGGGCCGTGGAGATACGCAGTATTTT. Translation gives CASSLGLREGRGDTQYF.